This T cell receptor (beta chain) came from a study of T cell changes during pregnancy in multiple sclerosis. This table comes from immunoSEQ multiplex PCR, and its TCRdb copy is limited to in-frame clones, with some not included. The sample carries just under 65,000 clones, around 91% recorded once. Germline V gives CDR1 GTSNPN, CDR2 SVGIG (reference sequence). The CDR3 runs 10 residues. V was trimmed by 8 bases and J by 6 bases, leaving 11 bases between them. This sequence originates from a female donor in good health, enrolled as a control in a pregnancy study. Sequenced material: peripheral blood, taken in the second trimester of pregnancy. J is TRBJ2-7 and V is TRBV30; unclear D gene. This CDR3 is CAASSGEQYF. In DNA form, the CDR3 reads TGTGCCGCCTCTTCGGGCGAGCAGTACTTC.